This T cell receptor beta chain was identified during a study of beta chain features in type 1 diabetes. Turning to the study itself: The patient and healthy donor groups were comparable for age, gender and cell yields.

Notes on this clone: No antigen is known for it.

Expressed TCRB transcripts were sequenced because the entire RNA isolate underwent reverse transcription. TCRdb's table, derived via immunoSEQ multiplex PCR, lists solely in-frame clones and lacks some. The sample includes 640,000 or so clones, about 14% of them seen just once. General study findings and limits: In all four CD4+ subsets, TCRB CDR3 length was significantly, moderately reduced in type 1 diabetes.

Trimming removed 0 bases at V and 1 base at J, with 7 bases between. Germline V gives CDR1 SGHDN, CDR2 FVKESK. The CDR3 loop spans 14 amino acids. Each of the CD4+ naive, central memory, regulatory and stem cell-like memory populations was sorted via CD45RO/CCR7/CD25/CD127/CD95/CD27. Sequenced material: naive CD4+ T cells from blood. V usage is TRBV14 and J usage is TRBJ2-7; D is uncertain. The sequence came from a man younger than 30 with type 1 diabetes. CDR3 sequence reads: CASSQDGFSYEQYF. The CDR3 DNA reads TGTGCCAGCAGCCAAGATGGCTTTTCCTACGAGCAGTACTTC.